These 25 T cell receptor beta chains originate from one sample sequenced in a study of naive and memory T cell subsets (dated by TCRdb to 2016 to 2017). The study described a robust, sensitive protocol for amplifying, sequencing and analyzing TCRs, using 3' ligation of a UMI-containing oligonucleotide to TCR cDNA. Libraries were constructed by 5' RACE. For sequencing, an Illumina MiSeq was employed. The ligated cDNA was amplified by four rounds of PCR, in which nested alpha and beta constant region primers were used together with the SP2 primer. TCRdb reanalyzed the raw reads on its own, using fastp at Q25 for trimming and MiXCR for clone calling, and kept in-frame beta chains. Every distinct CDR3 protein forms one entry, paired with its most common genes and DNA. This sample gives about 48,000 distinct CDR3 sequences in total; 4% to 5% of them show up just once. Around 0.8% of the sample rests with the top ten.

The receptor source for this set is a female donor in good health.

Note on this clonotype: This may come from a read error, since a much larger clone is one base off. No conserved phenylalanine or tryptophan ends this CDR3, so it is likely a read error. The chain uses TRBV15 and TRBJ2-7; a possible D gene is TRBD2 (6 bases). The CDR3 totals 13 residues. Germline assignment: CDR1 LNHNV and CDR2 YYDKDF (reference sequence). V gave up 3 bases and J gave up 2 bases, with 8 bases separating them. CDR3 sequence reads: CATSRGLTYEQYS. CDR3 sequence (DNA): TGTGCCACCAGCAGGGGACTTACCTACGAGCAGTACTCC.

This clonotype came up many times. This chain joins TRBV5-4 and TRBJ2-1; D not certain. Looked up from germline, CDR1 is SGHNT and CDR2 is YYREEE (reference sequence). Trimming removed 4 bases from V and 8 bases from J, with 10 bases in between. There are 12 residues in the CDR3. CDR3 protein: CASSLQSYEQFF. For the CDR3, the DNA is TGTGCCAGCAGCCTGCAGAGCTATGAGCAGTTCTTC.

In its sample, this clonotype was seen many times. The chain recombines TRBV4-1 with TRBJ2-1; 12 bases match TRBD2. This CDR3 has 15 amino acids. V lost 5 bases and J lost 8; bases outside the gene matches: 7. In germline, CDR1 is MGHRA, CDR2 YSYEKL. CDR3: CASSNLAGGPDEQFF. As DNA, the CDR3 is TGCGCCAGCAGCAACCTAGCGGGAGGGCCGGATGAGCAGTTCTTC.

At least ten counts were recorded for this clonotype. The genes are TRBV19 and TRBJ2-1; TRBD1 matches 8 bases. CDR1 and CDR2 (germline): LNHDA, SQIVND (reference sequence). Trimming at V came to 3 bases and at J to 2 bases, leaving 6 bases not matched to a gene. The CDR3 runs to 16 residues. Here the CDR3 reads CASSMGDRKTYNEQFF. CDR3 DNA: TGTGCCAGTAGTATGGGGGACAGGAAGACCTACAATGAGCAGTTCTTC.

Many counts were recorded for this clonotype. J is TRBJ1-4 and V is TRBV27; D perhaps matches TRBD1 (5 bases). The CDR3 is 15 residues long. Germline CDR1 and CDR2: MNHEY and SMNVEV (reference sequence). Trimming took 5 bases from V and 0 from J, leaving 10 bases between them. The CDR3 region has the DNA TGTGCCAGCAGTGACCGGGGCGCAACTAATGAAAAACTGTTTTTT. Protein product: CASSDRGATNEKLFF. The complete variable domain, with remaining parts taken from reference TRBV27 and TRBJ1-4, reads EAQVTQNPRYLITVTGKKLTVTCSQNMNHEYMSWYRQDPGLGLRQIYYSMNVEVTDKGDVPEGYKVSRKEKRNFPLILESPSPNQTSLYFCASSDRGATNEKLFFGSGTQLSVL.

This chain connects TRBV6-5 to TRBJ2-5; possible D gene TRBD2, 6 bases. This CDR3 has 15 residues. Trimming cost V 5 bases and J 1 base, with 14 bases left between them. The germline V gene encodes CDR1 MNHEY and CDR2 SVGAGI. The CDR3 DNA reads TGTGCCAGCAGTACCCCGGGAGATCTCCAAGAGACCCAGTACTTC. It is translated as CASSTPGDLQETQYF.

This chain connects TRBV29-1 to TRBJ2-1; 7 bases align to TRBD2. This CDR3 region has 13 residues. V gave up 4 bases and J gave up 7 bases; unmatched junction bases: 7. Germline values: CDR1 SQVTM, CDR2 ANQGSEA. CDR3 protein: CSVGSGRENEQFF. The CDR3 coding sequence is TGCAGCGTTGGGTCAGGGAGGGAAAATGAGCAGTTCTTC.

This clonotype showed up many times. J is TRBJ2-7 and V is TRBV10-3, with 10 bases aligning to TRBD1. The CDR3 totals 13 residues. Germline V gene lookup returns CDR1 ENHRY and CDR2 SYGVKD. The V and J ends lost 7 bases and 2 bases, in that order; junction bases with no gene match: 2. The CDR3, as DNA: TGTGCCATCACCGGGACAGGGGCCTACGAGCAGTACTTC. This encodes CAITGTGAYEQYF.

The rearrangement joins TRBV19 to TRBJ2-5; 7 bases line up with TRBD2. The V segment lost 1 base and the J segment 1 base; nucleotides outside the gene matches: 9. The CDR3 contains 17 residues. Germline V lookup: CDR1 LNHDA, CDR2 SQIVND (reference sequence). The CDR3 region is CASSIVLSGTGQETQYF. The CDR3 DNA reads as TGTGCCAGTAGTATAGTATTGAGCGGGACCGGCCAAGAGACCCAGTACTTC.

The sample holds many counts of this clonotype. The rearrangement joins TRBV6-5 to TRBJ1-4; 7 nucleotides agree with TRBD1. Per the germline V gene, CDR1 is MNHEY and CDR2 is SVGAGI. Trimming took 6 bases from V and 12 from J; bases not matched to a gene: 10. The length of the CDR3 is 13 residues. The CDR3 sequence is CASRTGFSEELFF. In DNA, the CDR3 is TGTGCCAGCAGGACAGGGTTTTCTGAGGAACTGTTTTTT.

The table lists this clonotype with many counts. The rearrangement uses TRBV29-1 and TRBJ1-1; D not resolved. Trimming shortened V by 2 bases and J by 2 bases, and 12 bases separated the two germline ends. Germline V CDR1 and CDR2: SQVTM, ANQGSEA. This CDR3 spans 14 amino acids. CDR3: CSVESERINTEAFF. The CDR3 DNA follows: TGCAGCGTTGAATCGGAAAGGATAAACACTGAAGCTTTCTTT.

In its sample, this clonotype was seen a few times. The chain links TRBV18 to TRBJ1-5; D uncertain. Trimming stripped 2 bases from V and 6 bases from J, with 20 bases between. CDR3 length: 17 amino acids. Looked up from germline, CDR1 is KGHSH and CDR2 is LQKENI. The CDR3 sequence is CASSPSKVPGVGQPQHF. In DNA, the CDR3 is TGTGCCAGCTCACCATCAAAGGTCCCCGGGGTAGGTCAGCCCCAGCATTTT.

This clonotype was detected ten times or more. This sequence joins TRBV20-1 and TRBJ1-3, with a weak D call TRBD1 (5 bases). Germline lookup yields CDR1 DFQATT and CDR2 SNEGSKA (reference sequence). The CDR3 runs 13 residues. Trimming left V 4 bases short and J 3 bases short, with 10 bases between. CDR3 region: CSATQGSGNTIYF. CDR3 bases: TGCAGTGCTACCCAGGGAAGTGGAAACACCATATATTTT.

This clonotype was seen repeatedly, ten times or more. V usage is TRBV20-1 and J usage is TRBJ2-7; 10 bases map to TRBD1. Germline V gene sequence: CDR1 DFQATT, CDR2 SNEGSKA (reference sequence). J was trimmed by 3 bases and V by 6 bases; bases with no gene match: 8. CDR3 size: 14 residues. The CDR3 region is CSARGQGDFYEQYF. CDR3 DNA sequence: TGCAGTGCCCGCGGACAGGGGGACTTCTACGAGCAGTACTTC.

In this sample, this clonotype turned up many times. The rearrangement links TRBV2 to TRBJ2-7; weak D call: TRBD2 (7 bases). Germline V gene sequence: CDR1 SNHLY, CDR2 FYNNEI. The germline V and J ends were trimmed by 6 bases and 0 bases, with 15 bases remaining between them. The CDR3 length is 15 residues. CDR3 DNA: TGTGCCAGCAGGGGGGAGGGGGACCCCTCCTACGAGCAGTACTTC. Amino acid sequence: CASRGEGDPSYEQYF.

This clonotype has at least ten counts. This sequence joins TRBV2 and TRBJ1-1, with D possibly matching TRBD1 (5 bases). V shed 7 bases and J shed 0 bases, with 9 bases lying between them. This CDR3 has 13 residues. Germline V gives CDR1 SNHLY, CDR2 FYNNEI. The CDR3 loop reads CASTTEMNTEAFF. The DNA of the CDR3 is TGTGCCAGCACGACAGAGATGAACACTGAAGCTTTCTTT.

This clonotype was observed at least ten times. The rearrangement links TRBV28 to TRBJ2-2, with D perhaps matching TRBD2 (5 bases). Deletions cut 5 bases from V and 2 bases from J, with 12 bases between. CDR1 is MDHEN, CDR2 SYDVKM, per germline. The CDR3 has 15 residues. The CDR3 spells CASSSLSGNTGELFF. The DNA for the CDR3 is TGTGCCAGCAGTAGCTTGTCGGGAAACACCGGGGAGCTGTTTTTT. The entire variable domain, with the rest obtained from reference TRBV28 and TRBJ2-2, is as follows: DVKVTQSSRYLVKRTGEKVFLECVQDMDHENMFWYRQDPGLGLRLIYFSYDVKMKEKGDIPEGYSVSREKKERFSLILESASTNQTSMYLCASSSLSGNTGELFFGEGSRLTVL.

The chain combines TRBV9 with TRBJ1-1; no clear D. The CDR3 covers 13 residues. V was pared by 2 bases and J by 4 bases, with 9 bases between. Per the germline V gene, CDR1 is SGDLS and CDR2 is YYNGEE. The CDR3 reads CASSVRASTEAFF. The CDR3 DNA reads as TGTGCCAGCAGCGTTAGGGCAAGCACTGAAGCTTTCTTT.

There are a few counts of this clonotype. V is TRBV20-1 and J is TRBJ1-6; TRBD1 is a possible D gene (5 bases). Germline V gene data show CDR1 as DFQATT and CDR2 as SNEGSKA (reference sequence). V was pared by 0 bases and J by 8 bases, with 14 bases between. CDR3 length equals 15 residues. The chain's CDR3 is CSARDLGLRDSPLHF. For the CDR3, the DNA is TGCAGTGCTAGAGATCTGGGCCTCAGGGATTCACCCCTCCACTTT.

This clonotype was detected many times. This sequence joins TRBV5-4 and TRBJ2-2, with D hard to call. Trimming removed 7 bases at V and 3 bases at J, with 7 bases between. CDR1 is SGHNT and CDR2 is YYREEE in the germline V gene (reference sequence). The CDR3 has 12 amino acids. This CDR3 reads CASSRDTGELFF. In nucleotides, the CDR3 is TGTGCCAGCTCCCGGGACACCGGGGAGCTGTTTTTT.

The chain carries TRBV6-5 and TRBJ1-1; D is perhaps TRBD1 (6 bases). V was cut by 6 bases and J by 2 bases, with 19 bases left in between. The CDR3 totals 16 residues. Per germline, CDR1 MNHEY and CDR2 SVGAGI. The CDR3 sequence: CASRRGLDSLNTEAFF. CDR3 coding DNA: TGTGCCAGCAGGCGAGGCCTGGACAGCCTTAACACTGAAGCTTTCTTT.

This clonotype was seen at least ten times. The chain joins TRBV7-8 to TRBJ1-2, with TRBD1 identical over 7 bases. The CDR3 is 14 residues long. The V gene's germline CDR1 is SGHVS and CDR2 FQNEAQ. J was trimmed by 6 bases and V by 3 bases; bases with no gene match: 7. CDR3 loop: CASSLADRAHGYTF. CDR3 sequence (DNA): TGTGCCAGCAGCTTGGCCGACAGGGCCCATGGCTACACCTTC.

This clonotype was recorded at least ten times. V and J are TRBV3-1 and TRBJ2-7; D gene uncertain. The germline gives CDR1 LGHDT, CDR2 YNNKEL (reference sequence). The CDR3 length is 13 residues. The V end was cut by 2 bases, the J end by 2 bases, with 7 bases between. The CDR3 bases are TGTGCCAGCAGCCAACGGGTTACCTACGAGCAGTACTTC. This translates into CASSQRVTYEQYF.

This clonotype has at least ten counts. The rearrangement uses TRBV29-1 and TRBJ2-1, with 8 bases that match TRBD2. With V trimmed by 6 bases and J by 7 bases, 8 bases remained unmatched. The CDR3 is made up of 13 amino acids. CDR1 SQVTM and CDR2 ANQGSEA come from the germline V gene. CDR3 in amino acids: CSVMSGRSNEQFF. In nucleotides, the CDR3 is TGCAGCGTCATGAGCGGGAGATCGAATGAGCAGTTCTTC.

The table lists this clonotype with many counts. The V call is TRBV6-2 or TRBV6-3, the J call TRBJ1-1, with D unresolved. Deletions cut 2 bases from V and 0 bases from J, with 7 bases between. There are 14 residues in the CDR3. Germline loops: CDR1 MNHEY, CDR2 SVGEGT. The CDR3 DNA sequence: TGTGCCAGCAGTTACCGGAGAGTGAACACTGAAGCTTTCTTT. Translation gives CASSYRRVNTEAFF.